These 18 T cell receptor beta chains were all obtained from the same sample, sequenced in a study of T-cell memory formation after mild COVID-19. TCRdb reprocessed the 5' RACE reads via MiXCR and lists one record per CDR3 protein. The sample includes around 260,000 distinct CDR3 sequences, around 15% of them seen just once. Sequenced input: PBMCs or a T cell subset sorted from them (not recorded which). The receptor source for this set is a man aged 18-30 years who had mild COVID-19 (a few samples of this study predate the infection). Cell type and time point are not known.

The chain couples TRBV20-1 to TRBJ1-1; D ambiguous. V was clipped by 5 bases and J by 5 bases, with 9 bases between them. Per the germline V gene, CDR1 is DFQATT and CDR2 is SNEGSKA (reference sequence). This CDR3 has 11 residues. The CDR3 DNA reads as TGCAGTGCTCTTGGGAGGACTGAAGCTTTCTTT. Translation: CSALGRTEAFF.

Many counts were recorded for this clonotype. The chain carries TRBV7-2 and TRBJ2-2, with 9 bases fitting TRBD1. Trimming at V came to 4 bases and at J to 2 bases, leaving 2 bases not matched to a gene. CDR3 length equals 15 residues. CDR1 SGHTA and CDR2 FQGNSA come from the germline V gene. The chain's CDR3 is CASSSGQGNTGELFF. CDR3 sequence (DNA): TGTGCCAGCAGCTCGGGACAGGGTAACACCGGGGAGCTGTTTTTT. Combining the CDR3 with reference TRBV7-2 and TRBJ2-2 gives the whole variable domain GAGVSQSPSNKVTEKGKDVELRCDPISGHTALYWYRQSLGQGLEFLIYFQGNSAPDKSGLPSDRFSAERTGGSVSTLTIQRTQQEDSAVYLCASSSGQGNTGELFFGEGSRLTVL.

This clonotype was counted at least ten times. CDR3 sequence reads: CASSLSTGGLPQPQHF. CDR3 nucleotide sequence: TGTGCCAGCAGCCTCTCGACAGGGGGTCTCCCTCAGCCCCAGCATTTT. The chain combines TRBV7-9 with TRBJ1-5; the match to TRBD1 covers 9 bases. With V trimmed by 5 bases and J by 6 bases, 11 bases remained unmatched. Germline loops: CDR1 SEHNR, CDR2 FQNEAQ (reference sequence). This CDR3 has 16 residues.

This clonotype was counted only a few times. This chain joins TRBV29-1 and TRBJ2-5; no clear D gene. The germline V and J ends were trimmed by 6 bases and 2 bases, with 13 bases remaining between them. CDR1 is SQVTM and CDR2 is ANQGSEA in the germline V gene. This CDR3 region has 13 residues. The CDR3 coding sequence is TGCAGCGTAACCCCCGACGGGCAAGAGACCCAGTACTTC. This encodes CSVTPDGQETQYF.

V usage is TRBV7-2 and J usage is TRBJ1-1; 7 bases fit TRBD1. The CDR3 covers 16 residues. V lost 5 bases, J lost 1 base, and 10 bases stayed unmatched. Germline assignment: CDR1 SGHTA and CDR2 FQGNSA. As DNA, the CDR3 is TGTGCCAGCAGCCTTCCTAAGGGGGCCCCGAACACTGAAGCTTTCTTT. Its protein is CASSLPKGAPNTEAFF. The variable domain in full, with the rest retrieved from reference TRBV7-2 and TRBJ1-1, is GAGVSQSPSNKVTEKGKDVELRCDPISGHTALYWYRQSLGQGLEFLIYFQGNSAPDKSGLPSDRFSAERTGGSVSTLTIQRTQQEDSAVYLCASSLPKGAPNTEAFFGQGTRLTVV.

This clonotype showed up just a few times. The CDR3 bases are TGTGCCAGCAGTCGCCAGGGCGGGGAGCTGTTTTTT. Translating gives CASSRQGGELFF. V and J are TRBV3-1 and TRBJ2-2; perhaps TRBD1 as D (5 bases). The V gene lost 6 bases and the J gene lost 7 bases, with 9 bases spanning the gap. This CDR3 has 12 residues. Per the germline V gene, CDR1 is LGHDT and CDR2 is YNNKEL (reference sequence).

This clonotype was found many times. The rearrangement joins TRBV5-1 to TRBJ2-3, with 12 bases matching TRBD2. There are 16 residues in the CDR3. V dropped 5 bases and J dropped 5; count of bases not matched to a gene: 9. Germline V gene sequence: CDR1 SGHRS, CDR2 YFSETQ. This CDR3 is CASRPASGGAEDTQYF. In DNA, the CDR3 is TGCGCCAGCAGACCAGCTAGCGGGGGGGCCGAAGATACGCAGTATTTT.

This clonotype has only a few counts. This sequence joins TRBV20-1 and TRBJ1-5; D gene unclear. Between the trimmed V and J ends, which lost 0 bases and 1 base, there was a span of 13 bases. CDR1 and CDR2 (germline): DFQATT, SNEGSKA (reference sequence). The CDR3 is 16 amino acids. CDR3: CSARDRRVRSNQPQHF. The CDR3, as DNA: TGCAGTGCTAGAGATCGGAGGGTCCGGAGCAATCAGCCCCAGCATTTT.

This clonotype was seen a handful of times. The chain uses TRBV19 and TRBJ2-3, with D possibly matching TRBD2 (6 bases). The germline V gene encodes CDR1 LNHDA and CDR2 SQIVND (reference sequence). This CDR3 region has 13 residues. Trimming removed 7 bases from V and 6 bases from J, with 14 bases in between. The CDR3, as DNA: TGTGCCAGTACCCCCGCCCGGGGGGATACGCAGTATTTT. Translation: CASTPARGDTQYF.

This clonotype was picked up a small number of times. V is TRBV4-1 and J is TRBJ2-7; 13 nucleotides match TRBD2. There are 17 residues in the CDR3. Germline V gene sequence: CDR1 MGHRA, CDR2 YSYEKL. V lost 3 bases and J lost 2; bases outside the gene matches: 7. The CDR3 nucleotides are TGCGCCAGCAGCCAGCCTCAACTAGCGGGGGGGCCCTACGAGCAGTACTTC. Translating gives CASSQPQLAGGPYEQYF.

This clonotype has just a few counts. The gene calls are TRBV20-1 and TRBJ1-5; D is unclear. CDR1 is DFQATT and CDR2 is SNEGSKA in the germline V gene (reference sequence). CDR3 length equals 15 residues. Trimming pared 0 bases from V and 8 bases from J, leaving 17 bases between. The CDR3 DNA reads as TGCAGTGCTAGAGATCCTGAGCGGGGAAATAAGCCCCAGCATTTT. It is translated as CSARDPERGNKPQHF.

The chain carries TRBV5-1 and TRBJ1-1; 9 nucleotides agree with TRBD1. The CDR3 is made up of 13 amino acids. From germline, CDR1 is SGHRS and CDR2 YFSETQ. V was clipped by 2 bases and J by 4 bases; unmatched bases: 0. The CDR3 protein is CASSLQGATEAFF. The DNA of the CDR3 is TGCGCCAGCAGCTTACAGGGGGCCACTGAAGCTTTCTTT. Combining the CDR3 with reference TRBV5-1 and TRBJ1-1 gives the whole variable domain KAGVTQTPRYLIKTRGQQVTLSCSPISGHRSVSWYQQTPGQGLQFLFEYFSETQRNKGNFPGRFSGRQFSNSRSEMNVSTLELGDSALYLCASSLQGATEAFFGQGTRLTVV.

This clonotype has just a few counts. The rearrangement uses TRBV6-6 and TRBJ2-7; TRBD1 is a possible D gene (6 bases). Germline loops: CDR1 MNHNY, CDR2 SVGAGI (reference sequence). This CDR3 has 13 amino acids. V lost 10 bases, J lost 7 bases, and 20 bases lay in between. Written as DNA, the CDR3 is TGTGCCACCAGCCCCAGGGACACTGGAGAGCAGTACGTC. This translates into CATSPRDTGEQYV.

This rearrangement joins TRBV5-1 to TRBJ1-4; D might be TRBD1 (5 bases). V was trimmed by 7 bases and J by 8 bases, leaving 21 bases between them. CDR3 length equals 15 residues. Looked up from germline, CDR1 is SGHRS and CDR2 is YFSETQ. For the CDR3, the DNA is TGCGCCAGCGGCCACACAGGAATCAACGACGAAAAACTGTTTTTT. Its protein is CASGHTGINDEKLFF. The full variable domain, rest sourced from reference TRBV5-1 and TRBJ1-4, is KAGVTQTPRYLIKTRGQQVTLSCSPISGHRSVSWYQQTPGQGLQFLFEYFSETQRNKGNFPGRFSGRQFSNSRSEMNVSTLELGDSALYLCASGHTGINDEKLFFGSGTQLSVL.

This clonotype was seen only a few times. The genes are TRBV7-2 and TRBJ1-2, with TRBD1 matching over 8 bases. With 6 bases clipped from V and 1 base from J, the junction kept 7 bases outside the gene matches. Looked up from germline, CDR1 is SGHTA and CDR2 is FQGNSA. The CDR3 length is 15 residues. CDR3 sequence reads: CASRIRTGINYGYTF. The DNA of the CDR3 is TGTGCCAGCAGGATCCGGACAGGGATTAACTATGGCTACACCTTC.

V and J are TRBV30 and TRBJ2-3; 7 bases align to TRBD1. Germline V lookup: CDR1 GTSNPN, CDR2 SVGIG (reference sequence). The CDR3 contains 14 residues. The V and J ends lost 3 bases and 2 bases, in that order; junction bases with no gene match: 5. The CDR3 sequence: CAWSGQVNTDTQYF. DNA of the CDR3: TGTGCCTGGAGCGGACAGGTCAACACAGATACGCAGTATTTT.

The chain links TRBV11-2 to TRBJ1-6, with a tentative D call TRBD1 (5 bases). Germline assignment: CDR1 SGHAT and CDR2 FQNNGV. CDR3 length: 14 amino acids. V lost 5 bases and J 5 bases, leaving 10 bases between the germline ends. The CDR3 DNA sequence: TGTGCCAGCAGCCCGACAGATAATAATTCACCCCTCCACTTT. This codes for CASSPTDNNSPLHF.

J is TRBJ1-1 and V is TRBV25-1; TRBD1 agrees at 8 bases. CDR3 length equals 14 residues. Germline V gene sequence: CDR1 MGHDK, CDR2 SYGVNS. The trim removed 7 bases at V and 1 base at J, leaving 5 bases unmatched. CDR3 coding DNA: TGTGCCAGCACTATACAGGGGGGGAACACTGAAGCTTTCTTT. The encoded protein is CASTIQGGNTEAFF.